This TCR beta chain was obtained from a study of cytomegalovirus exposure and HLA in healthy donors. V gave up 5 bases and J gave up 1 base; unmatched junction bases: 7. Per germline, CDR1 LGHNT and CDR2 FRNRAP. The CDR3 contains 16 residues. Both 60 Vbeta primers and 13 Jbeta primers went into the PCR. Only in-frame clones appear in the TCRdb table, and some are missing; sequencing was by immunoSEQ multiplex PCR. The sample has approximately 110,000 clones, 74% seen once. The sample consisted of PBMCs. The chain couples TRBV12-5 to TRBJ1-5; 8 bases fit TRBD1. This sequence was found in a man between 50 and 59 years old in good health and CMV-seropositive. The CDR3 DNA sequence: TGTGCTAGTGGTAAAGGACAGGGCGGGAGCAATCAGCCCCAGCATTTT. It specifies CASGKGQGGSNQPQHF.